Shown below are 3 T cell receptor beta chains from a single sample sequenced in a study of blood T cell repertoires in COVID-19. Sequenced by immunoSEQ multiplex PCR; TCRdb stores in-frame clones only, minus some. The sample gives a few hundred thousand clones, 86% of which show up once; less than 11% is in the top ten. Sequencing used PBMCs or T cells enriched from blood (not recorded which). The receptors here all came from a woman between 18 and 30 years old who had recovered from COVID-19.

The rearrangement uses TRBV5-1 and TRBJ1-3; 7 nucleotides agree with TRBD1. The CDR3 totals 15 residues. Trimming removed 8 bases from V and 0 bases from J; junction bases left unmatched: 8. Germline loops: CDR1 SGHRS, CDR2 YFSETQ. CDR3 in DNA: TGCGCCAGTCGAGAACAGGGGAGCTCTGGAAACACCATATATTTT. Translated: CASREQGSSGNTIYF.

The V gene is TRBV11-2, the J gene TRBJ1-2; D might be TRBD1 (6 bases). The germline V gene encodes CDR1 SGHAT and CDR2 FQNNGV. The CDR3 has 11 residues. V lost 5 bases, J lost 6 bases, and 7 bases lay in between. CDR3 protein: CASSPGDGYTF. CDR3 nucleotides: TGTGCCAGCAGCCCAGGGGATGGCTACACCTTC.

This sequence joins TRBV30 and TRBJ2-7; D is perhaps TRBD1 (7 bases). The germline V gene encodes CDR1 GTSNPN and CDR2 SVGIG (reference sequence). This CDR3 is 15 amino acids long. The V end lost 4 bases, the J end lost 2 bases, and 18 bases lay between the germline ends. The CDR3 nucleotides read TGTGCCTGGAAGAGATCCCCAGGGGGGCCCTACGAGCAGTACTTC. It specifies CAWKRSPGGPYEQYF.